The rows below give T cell receptor beta chains drawn from one sample of a study of radiotherapy plus CTLA-4 blockade in lung cancer. Here immunoSEQ multiplex PCR was the method, and the copy in TCRdb shows in-frame clones only, minus some. The data show roughly 66,000 clones, approximately 83% seen once. The sequencing used peripheral blood, collected from a patient treated with radiotherapy plus ipilimumab. Receptors were obtained from a human donor with non-small cell lung cancer who had a partial response to radiotherapy plus ipilimumab. The CDR3 runs from the conserved cysteine through the conserved F or W. A D gene is named only where the DNA matches it firmly. The size entry is marked missing in some rows and otherwise reads once, few, many or a size class.

V,J,size,D,CDR3,DNA
TRBV28,TRBJ2-6,once,NA,CASSLSSSGANVLTF,TGTGCCAGCAGTTTATCCAGCTCTGGGGCCAACGTCCTGACTTTC
TRBV2,TRBJ2-7,NA,TRBD1,CASGGQGSYEQYF,TGTGCCAGCGGCGGACAGGGATCCTACGAGCAGTACTTC
TRBV28,TRBJ1-2,NA,NA,CASSLSEGIWYGYTF,TGTGCCAGCAGTTTATCGGAGGGGATCTGGTATGGCTACACCTTC
TRBV5-6,TRBJ2-7,once,TRBD1,CASSRDRAYEQYF,TGTGCCAGCAGCAGGGACAGGGCCTACGAGCAGTACTTC
TRBV6-5,TRBJ2-3,NA,NA,CASSYRRGTDTQYF,TGTGCCAGCAGCTACCGGAGGGGCACAGATACGCAGTATTTT
TRBV7-9,TRBJ1-4,NA,NA,CASSLDRPNEKLFF,TGTGCCAGCAGCTTGGACAGACCTAATGAAAAACTGTTTTTT
TRBV20-1,TRBJ1-1,NA,NA,CSARDRGEAFF,TGCAGTGCTAGAGATCGAGGTGAAGCTTTCTTT
TRBV6-5,TRBJ2-7,NA,NA,CASSSQGYEQYF,TGTGCCAGCAGTTCCCAGGGGTACGAGCAGTACTTC
TRBV30,TRBJ1-1,few,NA,CAWISVVILEAFF,TGTGCCTGGATTTCGGTGGTGATTCTAGAGGCTTTCTTT
TRBV5-8,TRBJ1-5,NA,NA,CASSFPHTGPQPQHF,TGTGCCAGCAGCTTCCCGCACACAGGGCCTCAGCCCCAGCATTTT
TRBV5-1,TRBJ1-5,medium-sized,TRBD1,CASSPTGSNQPQHF,TGCGCCAGCAGCCCGACAGGGTCCAATCAGCCCCAGCATTTT
TRBV19,TRBJ1-5,once,NA,CASTVRGGDQPQHF,TGTGCCAGTACAGTTCGGGGGGGCGATCAGCCCCAGCATTTT
TRBV10-3,TRBJ1-4,NA,NA,CAISEFNVGEKLFF,TGTGCCATCAGTGAGTTTAACGTCGGTGAAAAACTGTTTTTT
TRBV18,TRBJ2-3,NA,TRBD1,CASSPGTGGKDTQYF,TGTGCCAGCTCTCCCGGGACAGGGGGCAAAGATACGCAGTATTTT
TRBV6-5,TRBJ2-1,once,TRBD2,CASRLAGETYNEQFF,TGTGCCAGCAGACTAGCGGGCGAAACATACAATGAGCAGTTCTTC
TRBV10-3,TRBJ1-1,once,TRBD1,CASTGPNTEAFF,TGTGCCTCGACAGGGCCGAACACTGAAGCTTTCTTT
TRBV11-2,TRBJ2-7,NA,NA,CASSLGPGTYEQYF,TGTGCCAGCAGCTTAGGCCCGGGAACCTACGAGCAGTACTTC
TRBV28,TRBJ2-7,NA,NA,CASSVDLGQKFYEQYF,TGTGCCAGCAGTGTCGATCTGGGACAAAAGTTCTACGAGCAGTACTTC